A single sample is the source of the 3 T cell receptor beta chains below, sequenced in a study of response to subunit inactivated influenza vaccine. TCRdb re-called the RT-PCR reads with MiXCR, one entry per CDR3 protein. The sample has about 530,000 distinct CDR3 sequences; 10% to 15% are singletons. The sample consisted of PBMCs from blood, taken on the day of vaccination. Source of these receptors: a man aged 50-59 years who received an inactivated influenza vaccine.

The chain uses TRBV7-9 and TRBJ2-7; 14 positions agree with TRBD2. V dropped 5 bases and J dropped 4; count of bases not matched to a gene: 10. In germline, CDR1 is SEHNR, CDR2 FQNEAQ (reference sequence). The CDR3 runs 17 residues. The CDR3 reads CASSQPVGLAGAYEQYF. The CDR3 nucleotides are TGTGCCAGCAGCCAACCAGTGGGACTAGCGGGAGCATACGAGCAGTACTTC.

This clonotype was counted a few times. The V call is TRBV4-1, the J call TRBJ2-7; D is perhaps TRBD2 (6 bases). The germline V gene encodes CDR1 MGHRA and CDR2 YSYEKL. V lost 1 base and J 3 bases, leaving 19 bases between the germline ends. The CDR3 is 17 amino acids. The CDR3 spells CASSQARGTLGYYEQYF. The CDR3 DNA reads as TGCGCCAGCAGCCAAGCCCGGGGGACCCTTGGGTACTACGAGCAGTACTTC.

Remarks on this clonotype: With a much larger clone just one base away, this may be a read error. The chain employs TRBV12-3 or TRBV12-4 and TRBJ2-1; TRBD2 is a possible D gene (5 bases). The CDR3 spans 14 residues. In nucleotides, the CDR3 is TGTGCCAGCAGTTTGGCGGGCTCCTACAATGAGCAGTCCTTC. It codes for CASSLAGSYNEQSF.